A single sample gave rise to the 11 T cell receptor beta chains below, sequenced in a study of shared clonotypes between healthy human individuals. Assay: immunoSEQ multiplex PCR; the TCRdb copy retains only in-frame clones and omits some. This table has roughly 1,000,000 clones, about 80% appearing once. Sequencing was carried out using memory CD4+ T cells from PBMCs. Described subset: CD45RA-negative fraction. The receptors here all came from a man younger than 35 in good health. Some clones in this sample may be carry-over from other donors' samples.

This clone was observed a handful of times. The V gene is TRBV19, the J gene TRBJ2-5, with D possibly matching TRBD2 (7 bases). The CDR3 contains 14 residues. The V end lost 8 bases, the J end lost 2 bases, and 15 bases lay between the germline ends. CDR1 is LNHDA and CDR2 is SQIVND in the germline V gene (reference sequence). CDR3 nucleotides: TGTGCCAGTCTTCTGCGGGGGCGTCAAGAGACCCAGTACTTC. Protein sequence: CASLLRGRQETQYF. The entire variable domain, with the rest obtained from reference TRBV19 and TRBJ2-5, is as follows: DGGITQSPKYLFRKEGQNVTLSCEQNLNHDAMYWYRQDPGQGLRLIYYSQIVNDFQKGDIAEGYSVSREKKESFPLTVTSAQKNPTAFYLCASLLRGRQETQYFGPGTRLLVL.

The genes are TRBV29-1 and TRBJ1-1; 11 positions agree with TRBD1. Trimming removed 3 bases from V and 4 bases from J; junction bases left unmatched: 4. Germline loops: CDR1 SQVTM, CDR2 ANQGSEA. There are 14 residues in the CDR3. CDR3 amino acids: CSVDRTGGLTEAFF. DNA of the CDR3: TGCAGCGTTGACCGGACAGGGGGCCTCACTGAAGCTTTCTTT.

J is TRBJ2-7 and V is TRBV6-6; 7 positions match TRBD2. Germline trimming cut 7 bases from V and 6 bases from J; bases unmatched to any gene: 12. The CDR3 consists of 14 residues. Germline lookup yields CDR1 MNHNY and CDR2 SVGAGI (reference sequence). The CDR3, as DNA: TGTGCCAGCAACCACGGGGGGAGGGCCCCCGAGCAGTACTTC. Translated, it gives CASNHGGRAPEQYF.

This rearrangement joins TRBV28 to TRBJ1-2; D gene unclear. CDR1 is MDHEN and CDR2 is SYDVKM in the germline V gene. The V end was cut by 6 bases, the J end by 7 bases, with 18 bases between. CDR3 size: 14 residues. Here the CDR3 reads CASSLPGVSGGYTF. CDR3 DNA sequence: TGTGCCAGCAGCCTCCCGGGAGTGAGTGGTGGCTACACCTTC.

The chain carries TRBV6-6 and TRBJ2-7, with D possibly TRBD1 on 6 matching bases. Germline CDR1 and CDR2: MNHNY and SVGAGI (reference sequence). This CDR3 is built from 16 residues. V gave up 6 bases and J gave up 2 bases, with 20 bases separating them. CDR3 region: CASRGASGTQTYEQYF. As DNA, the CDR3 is TGTGCCAGCAGGGGAGCCTCCGGGACACAGACCTACGAGCAGTACTTC.

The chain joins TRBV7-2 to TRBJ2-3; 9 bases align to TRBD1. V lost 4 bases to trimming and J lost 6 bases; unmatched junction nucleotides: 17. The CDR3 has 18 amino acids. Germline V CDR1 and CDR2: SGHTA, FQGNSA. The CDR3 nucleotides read TGTGCCAGCAGCTCTTATCCAAGACAGGGGGAGGTTCGCGATACGCAGTATTTT. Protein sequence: CASSSYPRQGEVRDTQYF.

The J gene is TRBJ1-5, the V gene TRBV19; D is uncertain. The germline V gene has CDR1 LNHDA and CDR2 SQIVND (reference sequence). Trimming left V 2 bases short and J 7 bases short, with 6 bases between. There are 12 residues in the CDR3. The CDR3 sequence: CASSILFQPQHF. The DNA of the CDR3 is TGTGCCAGTAGTATATTGTTCCAGCCCCAGCATTTT.

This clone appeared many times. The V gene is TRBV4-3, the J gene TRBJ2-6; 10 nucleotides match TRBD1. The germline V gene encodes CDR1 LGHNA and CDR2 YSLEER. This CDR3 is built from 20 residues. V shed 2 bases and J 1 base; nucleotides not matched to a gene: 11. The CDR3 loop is CASSQSHRQGAESGANVLTF. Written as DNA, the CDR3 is TGCGCCAGCAGCCAATCGCACCGACAGGGGGCAGAGTCTGGGGCCAACGTCCTGACTTTC.

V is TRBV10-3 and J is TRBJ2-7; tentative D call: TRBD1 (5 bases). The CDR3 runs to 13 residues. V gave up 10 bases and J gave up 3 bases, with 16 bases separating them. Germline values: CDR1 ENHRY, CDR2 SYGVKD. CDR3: CASRTTDNYEQYF. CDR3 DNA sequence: TGTGCCAGCCGGACAACAGATAACTACGAGCAGTACTTC.

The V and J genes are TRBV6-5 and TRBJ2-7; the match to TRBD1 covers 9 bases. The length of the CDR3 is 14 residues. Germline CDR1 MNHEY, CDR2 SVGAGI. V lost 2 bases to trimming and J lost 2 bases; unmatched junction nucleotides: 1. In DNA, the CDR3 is TGTGCCAGCAGTTACGGGACAGGGACCTACGAGCAGTACTTC. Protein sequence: CASSYGTGTYEQYF.

The CDR3 protein is CASSLVRPEQYF. CDR3 in DNA: TGTGCCAGCAGTTTAGTCCGCCCCGAGCAGTACTTC. V and J are TRBV28 and TRBJ2-7; D remains ambiguous. CDR1 is MDHEN, CDR2 SYDVKM, per germline. V was shortened by 2 bases and J by 6 bases, with 8 bases between the two germline ends. The CDR3 consists of 12 residues.